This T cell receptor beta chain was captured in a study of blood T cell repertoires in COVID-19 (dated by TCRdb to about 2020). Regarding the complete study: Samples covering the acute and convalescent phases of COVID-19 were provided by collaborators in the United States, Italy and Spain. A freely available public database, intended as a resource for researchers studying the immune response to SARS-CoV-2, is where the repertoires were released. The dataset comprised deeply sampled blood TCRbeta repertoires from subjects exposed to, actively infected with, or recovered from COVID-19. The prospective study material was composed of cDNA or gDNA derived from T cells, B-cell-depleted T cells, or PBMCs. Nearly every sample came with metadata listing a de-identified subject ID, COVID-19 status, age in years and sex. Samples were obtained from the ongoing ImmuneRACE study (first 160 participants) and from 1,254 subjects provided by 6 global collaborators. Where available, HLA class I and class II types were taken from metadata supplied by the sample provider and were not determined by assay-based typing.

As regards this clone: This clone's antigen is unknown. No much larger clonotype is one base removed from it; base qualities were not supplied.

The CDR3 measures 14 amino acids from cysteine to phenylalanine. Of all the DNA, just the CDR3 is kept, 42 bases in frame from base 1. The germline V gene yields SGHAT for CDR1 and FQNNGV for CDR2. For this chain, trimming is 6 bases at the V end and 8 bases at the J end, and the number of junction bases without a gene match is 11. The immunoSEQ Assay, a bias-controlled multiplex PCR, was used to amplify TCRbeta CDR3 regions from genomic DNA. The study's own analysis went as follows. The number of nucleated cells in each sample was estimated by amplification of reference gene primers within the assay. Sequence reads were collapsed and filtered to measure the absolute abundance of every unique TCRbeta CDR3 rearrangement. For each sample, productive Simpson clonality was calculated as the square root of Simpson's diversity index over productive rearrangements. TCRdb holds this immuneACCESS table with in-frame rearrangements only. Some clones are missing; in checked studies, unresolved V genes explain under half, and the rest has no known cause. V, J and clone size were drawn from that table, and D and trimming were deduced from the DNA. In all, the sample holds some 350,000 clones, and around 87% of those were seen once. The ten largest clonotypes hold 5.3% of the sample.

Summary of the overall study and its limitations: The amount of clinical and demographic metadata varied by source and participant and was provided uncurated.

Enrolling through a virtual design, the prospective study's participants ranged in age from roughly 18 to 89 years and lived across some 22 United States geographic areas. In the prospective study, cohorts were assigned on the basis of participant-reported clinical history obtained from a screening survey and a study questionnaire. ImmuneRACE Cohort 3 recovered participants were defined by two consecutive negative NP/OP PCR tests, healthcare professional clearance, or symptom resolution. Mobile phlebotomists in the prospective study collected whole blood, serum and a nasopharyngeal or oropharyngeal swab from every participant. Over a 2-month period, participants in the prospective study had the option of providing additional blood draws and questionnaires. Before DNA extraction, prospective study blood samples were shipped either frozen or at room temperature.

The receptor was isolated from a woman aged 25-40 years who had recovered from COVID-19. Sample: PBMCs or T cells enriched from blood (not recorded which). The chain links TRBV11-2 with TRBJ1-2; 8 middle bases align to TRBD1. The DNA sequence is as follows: TGTGCCAGCAGACACACCGGGACAGGCCGCGGCTACACCTTC. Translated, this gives CASRHTGTGRGYTF.